This entry lists 3 T cell receptor beta chains sequenced from one sample in a study of T cells in Graves' hyperthyroidism and ophthalmopathy. From RNA transcripts, TCR beta CDR3 regions were amplified. The TCR CDR3 first-round RT-PCR relied on the HTBI primer set. TCRdb re-called the multiplex PCR reads through MiXCR, storing one row per CDR3 protein. This table has 340,000 or so distinct CDR3 sequences, roughly a fifth appearing once. The sample was blood. The receptors were sampled from a woman aged 45-65 years with Graves' hyperthyroidism.

There are many counts of this clonotype. V gene TRBV2 combines with J gene TRBJ2-2, with D tentatively TRBD1 (5 bases). This CDR3 spans 14 amino acids. Trimming left V 6 bases short and J 1 base short, with 9 bases between. Germline V gene sequence: CDR1 SNHLY, CDR2 FYNNEI. CDR3 in amino acids: CASRQAMNTGELFF. The CDR3 DNA is TGTGCCAGCAGACAGGCGATGAACACCGGGGAGCTGTTTTTT. The full variable domain, completed using reference TRBV2 and TRBJ2-2, is EPEVTQTPSHQVTQMGQEVILRCVPISNHLYFYWYRQILGQKVEFLVSFYNNEISEKSEIFDDQFSVERPDGSNFTLKIRSTKLEDSAMYFCASRQAMNTGELFFGEGSRLTVL.

In nucleotides, the CDR3 is TGCAGCGTTGAAGGGTGGACTACTAAAGAGACCCAGTACTTC. This sequence encodes CSVEGWTTKETQYF. V usage is TRBV29-1 and J usage is TRBJ2-5, with D perhaps TRBD2 (6 bases). From germline, CDR1 is SQVTM and CDR2 ANQGSEA. Trimming took 1 base from V and 3 from J, leaving 12 bases between them. The CDR3 covers 14 residues.

In the case of this clonotype: A read error may be the cause here, since a much bigger clone is one base away. The gene calls are TRBV6-1 and TRBJ2-1; 10 bases are shared with TRBD2. The CDR3 runs 14 residues. The ends lost 1 base at V and 12 bases at J; junction bases unmatched: 6. CDR1 is MNHNS, CDR2 SASEGT, per germline. The DNA for the CDR3 is TGTGCCAGCAGTGAAGGACTAGCGGGCCATGGGCAGTTCTTC. Its protein product is CASSEGLAGHGQFF.